A selection of T cell receptor beta chains follows, all from one sample in a study of T cell responses to AZD1222 COVID-19 vaccine. Profiling relied on immunoSEQ multiplex PCR, and the TCRdb table lists in-frame clones only, not all of them. The profile shows under 150,000 clones, about 93% of them singletons. Material: peripheral blood, obtained on day 0 of MenACWY control vaccination. The receptors originated from an adult in good health. Each CDR3 is given without its conserved first and last residue. Clone size is shown for a subset of rows, as once, few, many or a class of expanded clone.

TRBV5-4	.	TRBJ2-3	ASSKLTGGFTDTQY
TRBV2	.	TRBJ1-5	ASSPDRQPQH
TRBV6-1	.	TRBJ1-6	ASSENLRSPLH
TRBV5-1	few	TRBJ1-1	ASSLEQGPWNTEAF
TRBV2	.	TRBJ2-1	ASKPGLAGTNEQF
TRBV18	.	TRBJ2-3	ASSPRAGGHIDTQY
TRBV5-8	.	TRBJ2-1	ASSSGTSGRQTYNEQF
TRBV7-2	.	TRBJ2-2	ASRLKGLAGPSRTGELF
TRBV4-1	.	TRBJ1-3	ASSPTWTGNTIY
TRBV4-1	.	TRBJ2-7	ASSRGGTGFEEQY
TRBV7-3	.	TRBJ2-3	ASSLREGDTQY
TRBV5-4	.	TRBJ1-3	ASSPSGQAYGNTIY
TRBV5-1	.	TRBJ2-1	ASSLEGSGSHASEQF
TRBV19	.	TRBJ1-2	ASNGLGGYT
TRBV19	.	TRBJ1-3	ASSIWSGSSGNTIY
TRBV7-2	.	TRBJ1-5	ASSLKAIQPQH
TRBV5-4	.	TRBJ1-2	ASSIAGVANYGYT
TRBV19	once	TRBJ1-2	ASSIDEGRNYGYT
TRBV3-1/TRBV3-2	few	TRBJ2-7	ASSQEVGEQY
TRBV6-6	.	TRBJ2-7	ASSRRDWDYEQY
TRBV7-8	.	TRBJ1-3	ASSDRQAATGNTIY
TRBV2	.	TRBJ1-4	ASTRGGSNEKLF
TRBV5-1	.	TRBJ2-1	ASSQTSGIPEQF
TRBV29-1	.	TRBJ1-3	SVRTGASSGNTIY
TRBV30	.	TRBJ1-1	AWSAGTRGTEAF
TRBV7-3	.	TRBJ2-5	ASSFNPGAQETQY
TRBV2	.	TRBJ1-5	ASSGQGGGQPQH
TRBV7-3	.	TRBJ2-6	ASSLDSSGANVLT
TRBV7-9	.	TRBJ1-5	ASSLGEGSSQPQH
TRBV5-6	.	TRBJ1-5	ASSSQPYSNQPQH
TRBV3-1/TRBV3-2	.	TRBJ1-1	ASSPGTVEAF
TRBV2	.	TRBJ2-1	ASNDGPADHEQF
TRBV28	once	TRBJ2-3	ASSPFLGDTQY
TRBV19	.	TRBJ1-1	ASHSWTEAF
TRBV29-1	.	TRBJ1-1	SVELNWGTEAF
TRBV19	once	TRBJ2-3	ASSIVAGRLDTQY
TRBV30	.	TRBJ1-3	AWSVDRVNGGNTIY
TRBV29-1	.	TRBJ1-2	SVVRGGAGYT
TRBV6-1	.	TRBJ1-2	ASSERSDRGSYGYT
TRBV10-2	.	TRBJ1-5	ASSDGGEPQH
TRBV4-1	once	TRBJ1-1	ASSQGAPRGMNTEAF